This is a list of T cell receptor beta chains from one sample in a study of CD8 T cells in Susac syndrome. TCRdb redid the calling of the immunoSEQ multiplex PCR reads with MiXCR, one entry per CDR3 protein. The table records around 81,000 distinct CDR3 sequences, approximately 93% of them present only once. Input material: CD8+ T cells from PBMCs. The receptors stem from a human donor with Susac syndrome. The conserved cysteine and the conserved F or W are not part of the CDR3 here. The size field is filled for only some rows; it gives once, few, many or a size class.

abundance: NA; v_gene: TRBV12-3/TRBV12-4; CDR3aa: ASSRYNEQF
abundance: NA; v_gene: TRBV5-1; CDR3aa: ASSLSQDYEQY
abundance: NA; v_gene: TRBV4-3; CDR3aa: ASSHQPGTSVDEQY
abundance: NA; v_gene: TRBV7-9; CDR3aa: ASSDHLDGGNANYGYT
abundance: NA; v_gene: TRBV7-6; CDR3aa: ASSPRTAPEQY
abundance: NA; v_gene: TRBV19; CDR3aa: ASGPYIDYNEQF
abundance: NA; v_gene: TRBV30; CDR3aa: AWSATGNEQF
abundance: NA; v_gene: TRBV19; CDR3aa: ASSDETGLSGANVLT
abundance: NA; v_gene: TRBV29-1; CDR3aa: SVEVIGRGTAGAYEQY
abundance: NA; v_gene: TRBV5-4; CDR3aa: ASSSGSWANVLT
abundance: few; v_gene: TRBV3-1; CDR3aa: ASSQGDYEQY
abundance: NA; v_gene: TRBV20-1; CDR3aa: SAPSETYNEQF
abundance: NA; v_gene: TRBV12-3/TRBV12-4; CDR3aa: ASSFYTGVEETQY
abundance: NA; v_gene: TRBV5-1; CDR3aa: ASKETGELF
abundance: NA; v_gene: TRBV11-2; CDR3aa: ASSPRAGLGNEQF
abundance: NA; v_gene: TRBV3-1; CDR3aa: ASSQAGTGLQPQH
abundance: NA; v_gene: TRBV7-9; CDR3aa: AIDHRVVDEQF
abundance: NA; v_gene: TRBV6-5; CDR3aa: ASSYSRDHLEETQY
abundance: once; v_gene: TRBV11-1; CDR3aa: ASSPGIYEQY
abundance: NA; v_gene: TRBV20-1; CDR3aa: SALDLRYT
abundance: NA; v_gene: TRBV12-3/TRBV12-4; CDR3aa: ASFLYGGQGEDTQY
abundance: NA; v_gene: TRBV9; CDR3aa: ASSVEREAPSTDTQY
abundance: NA; v_gene: TRBV4-3; CDR3aa: ASSLTIAGSSYEQY
abundance: NA; v_gene: TRBV19; CDR3aa: ASPANTGELF
abundance: once; v_gene: TRBV14; CDR3aa: ASSQDLLTVPLYNEQF
abundance: NA; v_gene: TRBV29-1; CDR3aa: SVGEDSNQPQH
abundance: NA; v_gene: TRBV12-3/TRBV12-4; CDR3aa: ASSLGQGVEKLF
abundance: NA; v_gene: TRBV7-2; CDR3aa: ASSHDRNTNTEAF
abundance: NA; v_gene: TRBV7-9; CDR3aa: ASSLLITQETQY
abundance: NA; v_gene: TRBV6-1; CDR3aa: ASRRSFGGLATNQPQH
abundance: NA; v_gene: TRBV28; CDR3aa: ASSPPGQYTEAF
abundance: once; v_gene: TRBV29-1; CDR3aa: SVEDDAGGGTYEQY
abundance: NA; v_gene: TRBV28; CDR3aa: ASSFPPYGQKSSGADTQY
abundance: few; v_gene: TRBV6-2/TRBV6-3; CDR3aa: ASTEGTAQETQY
abundance: once; v_gene: TRBV12-3/TRBV12-4; CDR3aa: ASLSRDTDNSPLH
abundance: NA; v_gene: TRBV4-3; CDR3aa: ASSQDRGLAGKNEQF
abundance: NA; v_gene: TRBV11-1; CDR3aa: ASSLGQGARREQY
abundance: NA; v_gene: TRBV5-1; CDR3aa: ASSPQGDEQY
abundance: NA; v_gene: TRBV29-1; CDR3aa: SVVRADGYT
abundance: NA; v_gene: TRBV27; CDR3aa: ASSFLRVVAGTDTQY
abundance: NA; v_gene: TRBV7-9; CDR3aa: ASSSPHGKQEKLF
abundance: once; v_gene: TRBV19; CDR3aa: ASSQGLTYEQY
abundance: NA; v_gene: TRBV14; CDR3aa: ASSRQNQPQH
abundance: NA; v_gene: TRBV3-1; CDR3aa: ASSQDETGGLSSYNSPLH